This TCR beta chain was documented in a study of T-cell memory formation after mild COVID-19. Study-wide results and caveats: Contracting CD4+ clones were located mainly in CM and EM, and CD8+ clones in EMRA.

This clonotype was detected a few times. Its target is unknown. TCRdb used MiXCR to reprocess the 5' RACE reads, holding one entry per CDR3 protein. Here the sample spans 350,000 to 500,000 distinct CDR3 sequences, 15% to 20% being singletons. V shed 1 base and J shed 5 bases, with 16 bases lying between them. Germline V gene lookup returns CDR1 SGHTA and CDR2 FQGTGA. This CDR3 is 16 amino acids long. The sample was PBMCs or a T cell subset sorted from them (not recorded which). This receptor was taken from an adult woman who had mild COVID-19 (a few samples of this study predate the infection). Cell type and time point are not known. The chain joins TRBV7-3 to TRBJ2-3, with no clear D. CDR3: CASSLSATSPLDTQYF. DNA of the CDR3: TGTGCCAGCAGCTTAAGCGCGACTTCCCCCCTAGATACGCAGTATTTT. Variable domain in full (rest from reference TRBV7-3 and TRBJ2-3): GAGVSQTPSNKVTEKGKYVELRCDPISGHTALYWYRQSLGQGPEFLIYFQGTGAADDSGLPNDRFFAVRPEGSVSTLKIQRTERGDSAVYLCASSLSATSPLDTQYFGPGTRLTVL.